The T cell receptor beta chain under discussion was sequenced for a study of shared clonotypes between healthy human individuals. Study-wide results and caveats: About 5% of naive CD4 clonotypes were shared across a few donors.

Regarding this clone: Its antigen remains unidentified.

Sequencing used immunoSEQ multiplex PCR; TCRdb keeps in-frame clones, though not all of them. Found here are over a million clones, just under 99% of them singletons; the top ten hold approximately 0.38%. Sequences were obtained from naive CD4+ T cells sorted from blood. Regarding subset: CD45RA+ positively selected. The source is a man aged 25 to 45 in good health.

The chain's CDR3 is CASTLVVRGAYEQYF. For the CDR3, the DNA is TGTGCCAGCACCCTTGTAGTCAGGGGGGCCTACGAGCAGTACTTC. The gene calls are TRBV2 and TRBJ2-7; the D gene is possibly TRBD1 (7 bases). CDR1 is SNHLY, CDR2 FYNNEI, per germline. The germline V and J ends were trimmed by 7 bases and 2 bases, with 18 bases remaining between them. CDR3 length equals 15 residues.